The 10 T cell receptor beta chains below were found in one sample sequenced in a study of T cells in Graves' hyperthyroidism and ophthalmopathy. Regions amplified from RNA transcripts were the TCR beta CDR3 regions. HTBI primers were the set used in a first-round RT-PCR of the TCR CDR3. Each CDR3 protein gets one entry after TCRdb re-called the multiplex PCR reads with MiXCR. Of roughly 560,000 distinct CDR3 sequences in the sample, over 12% were seen once. Sequenced input: blood. The receptors were gathered from a woman in her forties with Graves' ophthalmopathy.

In its sample, this clonotype was seen many times. This chain connects TRBV30 to TRBJ2-7; unclear D gene. Germline CDR1 GTSNPN, CDR2 SVGIG (reference sequence). Deletions cut 3 bases from V and 4 bases from J, with 10 bases between. CDR3 length: 12 amino acids. In nucleotides, the CDR3 is TGTGCCTGGAGAAGGGATAGGTACGAGCAGTACTTC. This encodes CAWRRDRYEQYF.

The chain joins TRBV20-1 to TRBJ1-3; no firm D call. Germline V gives CDR1 DFQATT, CDR2 SNEGSKA (reference sequence). The CDR3 is 14 amino acids. Trimming pared 3 bases from V and 0 bases from J, leaving 9 bases between. CDR3 sequence: CSASLGYSGNTIYF. CDR3 bases: TGCAGTGCTAGTCTGGGGTACTCTGGAAACACCATATATTTT.

The genes are TRBV10-3 and TRBJ2-6; D tentatively reads TRBD1 or TRBD2 (6 bases each). Trimming removed 2 bases at V and 4 bases at J, with 24 bases between. Germline V gene data show CDR1 as ENHRY and CDR2 as SYGVKD. CDR3 length: 20 residues. The CDR3 is CAISELYGGRGLSGANVLTF. In nucleotides, the CDR3 is TGTGCCATCAGTGAGCTTTATGGTGGCAGGGGACTGTCAGGGGCCAACGTCCTGACTTTC.

In its sample, this clonotype was seen many times. The chain carries TRBV5-4 and TRBJ2-7, with 14 bases that match TRBD2. J gave up 6 bases and V 4 bases, and 3 bases lay outside the gene matches. The CDR3 runs to 14 residues. Germline-derived CDR1 and CDR2 are SGHNT and YYREEE (reference sequence). The chain's CDR3 is CASSTGLAGGEQYF. The CDR3 coding sequence is TGTGCCAGCAGCACCGGACTAGCGGGAGGCGAGCAGTACTTC.

The J gene is TRBJ1-3, the V gene TRBV11-2, with TRBD1 identical over 9 bases. In germline, CDR1 is SGHAT, CDR2 FQNNGV. The CDR3 extends over 16 amino acids. The V segment lost 3 bases and the J segment 0 bases; nucleotides outside the gene matches: 3. CDR3 nucleotide sequence: TGTGCCAGCAGCTTCGGGACAGGGAACTCTGGAAACACCATATATTTT. Translating it yields CASSFGTGNSGNTIYF.

This clonotype has ten or more counts. This chain links TRBV19 with TRBJ2-7; 9 nucleotides align to TRBD1. This CDR3 spans 14 amino acids. V was clipped by 6 bases and J by 5 bases; unmatched bases: 8. Germline-derived CDR1 and CDR2 are LNHDA and SQIVND (reference sequence). The DNA for the CDR3 is TGTGCCAGTAGACCGGGACAGGGTTACCACGAGCAGTACTTC. Protein product: CASRPGQGYHEQYF.

This clonotype came up a few times. The chain links TRBV12-5 to TRBJ2-6; D is ambiguous. The CDR3 extends over 11 amino acids. V dropped 7 bases and J dropped 4 bases, with 2 bases sitting between them. Germline CDR1 reads LGHNT; CDR2 reads FRNRAP. The CDR3 nucleotides read TGTGCTAGTGCCGGGGCCAACGTCCTGACTTTC. This encodes CASAGANVLTF.

The table lists this clonotype with many counts. The CDR3 loop is CASSPLGTGVSYEQYF. The DNA of the CDR3 is TGTGCCAGCAGTCCATTGGGGACAGGGGTTTCCTACGAGCAGTACTTC. This chain joins TRBV6-1 and TRBJ2-7; 10 bases are a match to TRBD1. Unmatched junction bases numbered 8, after V lost 5 bases and J lost 1 base. This CDR3 comprises 16 residues. The germline gives CDR1 MNHNS, CDR2 SASEGT.

This clonotype has a count of ten or more. This rearrangement joins TRBV30 to TRBJ2-7; D not certain. This CDR3 has 12 amino acids. V lost 0 bases and J lost 12, with 15 bases in between. Germline CDR1 and CDR2: GTSNPN and SVGIG (reference sequence). The CDR3 coding sequence is TGTGCCTGGAGTGTACCGAACGGAGACTTGTACTTC. Protein: CAWSVPNGDLYF.

This clonotype has ten or more counts. This chain connects TRBV20-1 to TRBJ2-7; the D gene is possibly TRBD1 (8 bases). CDR3 length: 13 residues. V lost 4 bases and J lost 5, with 15 bases in between. The V gene's germline CDR1 is DFQATT and CDR2 SNEGSKA (reference sequence). CDR3 residues: CSATGQGGHEQYF. CDR3 DNA sequence: TGCAGTGCTACTGGACAGGGAGGGCACGAGCAGTACTTC.